This T cell receptor (beta chain) was found in a study of cytomegalovirus exposure and HLA in healthy donors. Both 60 Vbeta primers and 13 Jbeta primers went into the PCR. Clones were sequenced by immunoSEQ multiplex PCR, and TCRdb holds only the in-frame ones, with some missing. Of about 130,000 clones in the sample, about 80% were seen once. Per germline, CDR1 MGHRA and CDR2 YSYEKL. The CDR3 loop spans 15 amino acids. The ends were cut back, 1 base at V and 2 bases at J, with 12 bases in the middle. Input material: PBMCs. This TCR derives from a girl aged 2 to 10 in good health and CMV-seronegative. This chain connects TRBV4-1 to TRBJ2-7, with D tentatively TRBD1 (5 bases). CDR3 sequence reads: CASSQVDTFPYEQYF. The CDR3, as DNA: TGCGCCAGCAGCCAAGTGGACACCTTCCCCTACGAGCAGTACTTC.